This entry concerns a single T cell receptor beta chain. Its matching antigen is unknown. The sample comes from a study of T-cell reconstitution after alpha-beta-depleted transplantation in children. The library targeted TCRbeta and was prepared with unique molecular identifiers. TCRdb itself ran the PCR reads through MiXCR, one entry per CDR3 protein. The sample lists over 45,000 distinct CDR3 sequences, approximately 43% seen once, with approximately 98% in the top ten. CDR3 length: 13 amino acids. V lost 4 bases and J lost 4, with 9 bases in between. In germline, CDR1 is SGHRS, CDR2 YFSETQ. Study-wide results and caveats: When one year had passed after transplant, most T-cell counts and diversity came from newly produced T cells.

V is TRBV5-1 and J is TRBJ2-1; D is possibly TRBD1 or TRBD2 (5 bases each). The sequences come from PBMCs, mostly from graft donor cells, collected 360 days after TCRalphabeta/CD19-depleted stem cell transplant. The sequence was obtained from a male patient between 10 and 17 years old who had a stem cell transplant for acute lymphoblastic leukemia, so the T cells may come from the graft donor. CDR3 bases: TGCGCCAGCAGCAAGGGGAGTTACAATGAGCAGTTCTTC. This translates into CASSKGSYNEQFF.